Sequencing of this TCR beta chain was carried out in a study of blood T cell repertoires in COVID-19. Overall study context: The samples span acute and convalescent COVID-19 from the United States, Italy and Spain. PBMCs, B-cell-depleted T cells, or T cells provided the cDNA or gDNA that made up the material.

Participants in the exposed group had met a COVID-19 case in the 2 weeks before joining the study. The CDR3 runs to 14 residues. Germline trimming cut 3 bases from V and 2 bases from J; bases unmatched to any gene: 3. Per germline, CDR1 LGHDT and CDR2 YNNKEL (reference sequence). Repertoires were generated with immunoSEQ multiplex PCR, while TCRdb's copy carries only in-frame clones and drops some. The sample lists roughly 380,000 clones, 88% occurring once. The TCR comes from a woman aged 25 to 45 who had been exposed to COVID-19. Sequenced input: PBMCs or T cells enriched from blood (not recorded which). V is TRBV3-1 (or the pseudogene TRBV3-2) and J is TRBJ2-7; 8 bases are a match to TRBD1. The CDR3, as DNA: TGTGCCAGCAGCCATGGGGACAGGCCCTACGAGCAGTACTTC. Residues: CASSHGDRPYEQYF.